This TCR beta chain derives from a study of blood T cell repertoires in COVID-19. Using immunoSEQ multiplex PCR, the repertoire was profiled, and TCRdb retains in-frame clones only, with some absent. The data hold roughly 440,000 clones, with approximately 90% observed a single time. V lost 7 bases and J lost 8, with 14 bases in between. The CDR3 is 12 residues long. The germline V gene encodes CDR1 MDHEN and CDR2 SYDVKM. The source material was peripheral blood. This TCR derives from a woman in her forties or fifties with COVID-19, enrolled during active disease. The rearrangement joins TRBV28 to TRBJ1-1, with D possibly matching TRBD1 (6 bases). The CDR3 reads CASNEQGAEAFF. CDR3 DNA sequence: TGTGCCAGCAACGAACAGGGAGCCGAAGCTTTCTTT.